The 9 T cell receptor beta chains presented below share a single source sample, sequenced in a study of PD-1 blockade in mismatch repair-deficient tumors (dated by TCRdb to 2017 to 2019). The sample's time point label, decoded: peripheral blood 12 weeks after first pembrolizumab dose. The library was built by means of the immunoSEQ multiplex PCR assay. TCRdb took over this immuneACCESS table, retaining in-frame rearrangements with V and J assigned. Such tables are incomplete; in checked studies, under half of the missing clones stem from an unresolved V gene, and the remainder is unexplained. This sample comprises roughly 25,000 clones, about 83% of them detected only once. In total, the top ten clones hold roughly a fifth of the sample. Material: peripheral blood, obtained 12 weeks after starting pembrolizumab. These receptors originate from an adult with mismatch repair-deficient cancer.

In its sample, this clone was seen a few times. Compared with germline, one end of the junction differs, possibly owing to a read error. The chain links TRBV5-3 to TRBJ2-1; 7 bases are a match to TRBD1. TRBV5-3 falls under the ORF class, with uncertain function. The CDR3 length is 14 residues. The CDR3 spells CARSYRDSYTEQFF. The CDR3 DNA sequence: TGTGCCAGAAGCTACCGGGACAGCTACACTGAGCAGTTCTTC.

The rearrangement uses TRBV4-1 and TRBJ2-7, with D possibly called TRBD1 or TRBD2 (5 bases each). Trimming cost V 3 bases and J 2 bases, with 11 bases left between them. The CDR3 has 14 amino acids. Looked up from germline, CDR1 is MGHRA and CDR2 is YSYEKL. The CDR3 DNA sequence: TGCGCCAGCAGCCAGGGACCTGATACCTACGAGCAGTACTTC. The encoded protein is CASSQGPDTYEQYF.

The rearrangement links TRBV6-1 to TRBJ1-2; no clear D. V lost 0 bases and J lost 0, with 11 bases in between. The CDR3 length is 16 residues. Germline V gene sequence: CDR1 MNHNS, CDR2 SASEGT. This chain's CDR3 is CASSEAIVGTNYGYTF. CDR3 DNA sequence: TGTGCCAGCAGTGAAGCGATTGTAGGGACTAACTATGGCTACACCTTC.

The chain couples TRBV30 to TRBJ2-3; 9 bases align to TRBD1. Looked up from germline, CDR1 is GTSNPN and CDR2 is SVGIG (reference sequence). After removal of 3 bases from V and 1 base from J, the junction contained 5 bases not matched to a gene. The CDR3 length is 15 residues. The CDR3: CAWSRTGEGTDTQYF. The CDR3 coding sequence is TGTGCCTGGAGCCGGACAGGGGAGGGCACAGATACGCAGTATTTT.

This clone has more than one count but fewer than ten. CDR3 sequence (DNA): TGTGCCAGCAGTTTACAGGGTGGGAATCAGCCCCAGCATTTT. This translates into CASSLQGGNQPQHF. V usage is TRBV6-5 and J usage is TRBJ1-5, with D perhaps matching TRBD1 (6 bases). Trimming pared 4 bases from V and 4 bases from J, leaving 11 bases between. In germline, CDR1 is MNHEY, CDR2 SVGAGI. There are 14 residues in the CDR3.

The chain uses TRBV11-2 and TRBJ1-2, with unresolved D. Germline lookup yields CDR1 SGHAT and CDR2 FQNNGV. Between the trimmed V and J ends, which lost 4 bases and 2 bases, there was a span of 11 bases. The CDR3 consists of 14 residues. The CDR3: CASSSTGRNYGYTF. Here the CDR3 DNA reads TGTGCCAGCAGCTCGACCGGACGAAACTATGGCTACACCTTC.

This clone was counted between two and nine times. The chain couples TRBV6-6 to TRBJ1-2, with D perhaps matching TRBD1 (5 bases). The V gene lost 8 bases and the J gene lost 1 base, with 8 bases spanning the gap. The germline V gene has CDR1 MNHNY and CDR2 SVGAGI (reference sequence). CDR3 size: 12 residues. The CDR3 sequence: CASSGLNYGYTF. Here the CDR3 DNA reads TGTGCCAGCTCGGGACTTAACTATGGCTACACCTTC.

The chain carries TRBV7-9 and TRBJ2-5; 7 positions match TRBD1. J was trimmed by 5 bases and V by 4 bases; bases with no gene match: 7. The CDR3 length is 14 residues. Germline lookup yields CDR1 SEHNR and CDR2 FQNEAQ (reference sequence). The CDR3 bases are TGTGCCAGCAGCTCTCCACAGGGGCACGAGACCCAGTACTTC. Translating it yields CASSSPQGHETQYF.

The CDR3: CASSSQGQGWNTEAFF. The CDR3, as DNA: TGTGCCAGCAGTTCCCAGGGACAGGGATGGAACACTGAAGCTTTCTTT. The rearrangement uses TRBV27 and TRBJ1-1; TRBD1 matches 9 bases. Germline trimming cut 4 bases from V and 1 base from J; bases unmatched to any gene: 7. The CDR3 contains 16 residues. Germline V gene lookup returns CDR1 MNHEY and CDR2 SMNVEV (reference sequence).